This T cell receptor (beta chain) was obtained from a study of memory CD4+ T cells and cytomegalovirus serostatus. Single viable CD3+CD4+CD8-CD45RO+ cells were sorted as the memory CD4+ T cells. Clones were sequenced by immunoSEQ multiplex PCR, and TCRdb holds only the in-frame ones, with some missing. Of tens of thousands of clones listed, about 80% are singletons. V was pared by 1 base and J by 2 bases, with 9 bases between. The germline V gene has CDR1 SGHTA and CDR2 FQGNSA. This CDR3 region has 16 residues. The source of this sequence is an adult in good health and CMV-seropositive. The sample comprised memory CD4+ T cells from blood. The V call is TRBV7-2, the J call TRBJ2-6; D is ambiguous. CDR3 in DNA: TGTGCCAGCAGCTTAGTTGTTCTGACTGGGGCCAACGTCCTGACTTTC. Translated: CASSLVVLTGANVLTF.